This T cell receptor (beta chain) was sequenced for a study of blood T cells in healthy people across ages. The V gene lost 5 bases and the J gene lost 13 bases, with 26 bases spanning the gap. The CDR3 has 14 amino acids. Germline V gene lookup returns CDR1 SQVTM and CDR2 ANQGSEA. Study findings and constraints: The long-lived group displayed more naive CD4+ cells, plus higher diversity, than the aged donors did.

Combining a sample-barcoded 5' primer with a J-beta primer mix, a second PCR ran for roughly 6 to 11 cycles. TCRdb re-analysed the 5' RACE reads in MiXCR, keeping a single row per CDR3 protein. The repertoire has over 550,000 distinct CDR3 sequences, about 30% of them found once; the top ten carry around 14%. This clonotype was seen a handful of times. Its target is not known. A clone one base away is much larger, so this may be a read error. The chain links TRBV29-1 to TRBJ2-5; D unresolved. Sequenced sample: blood. The source is an elderly woman in good health. In DNA, the CDR3 is TGCAGCGTTACGACAAGCAGCATCTCCTACGAGCGGTACTTC. Its protein product is CSVTTSSISYERYF.